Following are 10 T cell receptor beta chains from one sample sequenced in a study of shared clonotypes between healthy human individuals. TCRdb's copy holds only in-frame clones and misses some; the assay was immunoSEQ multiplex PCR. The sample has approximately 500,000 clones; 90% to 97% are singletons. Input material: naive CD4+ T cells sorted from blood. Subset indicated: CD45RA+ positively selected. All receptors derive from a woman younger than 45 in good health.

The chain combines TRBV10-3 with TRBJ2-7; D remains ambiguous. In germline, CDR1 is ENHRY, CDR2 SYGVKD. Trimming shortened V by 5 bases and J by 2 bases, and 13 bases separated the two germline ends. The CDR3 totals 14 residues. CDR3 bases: TGTGCCATCAGTTGGGGTTTTGGGGCCTACGAGCAGTACTTC. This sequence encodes CAISWGFGAYEQYF.

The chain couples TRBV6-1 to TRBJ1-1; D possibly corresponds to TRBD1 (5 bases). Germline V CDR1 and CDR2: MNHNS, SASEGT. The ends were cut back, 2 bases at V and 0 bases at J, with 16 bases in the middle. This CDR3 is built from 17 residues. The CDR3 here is CASSEILGGGMNTEAFF. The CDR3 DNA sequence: TGTGCCAGCAGTGAAATCCTGGGGGGAGGCATGAACACTGAAGCTTTCTTT.

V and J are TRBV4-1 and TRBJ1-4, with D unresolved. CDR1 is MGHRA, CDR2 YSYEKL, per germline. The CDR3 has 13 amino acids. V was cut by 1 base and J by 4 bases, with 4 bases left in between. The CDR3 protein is CASSQGYNEKLFF. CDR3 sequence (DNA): TGCGCCAGCAGCCAAGGCTATAATGAAAAACTGTTTTTT.

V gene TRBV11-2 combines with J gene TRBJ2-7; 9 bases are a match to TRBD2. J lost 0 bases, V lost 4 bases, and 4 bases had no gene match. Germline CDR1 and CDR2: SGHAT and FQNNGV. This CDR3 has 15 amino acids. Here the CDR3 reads CASSSLAGFSYEQYF. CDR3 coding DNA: TGTGCCAGCAGCTCCCTAGCGGGATTCTCCTACGAGCAGTACTTC.

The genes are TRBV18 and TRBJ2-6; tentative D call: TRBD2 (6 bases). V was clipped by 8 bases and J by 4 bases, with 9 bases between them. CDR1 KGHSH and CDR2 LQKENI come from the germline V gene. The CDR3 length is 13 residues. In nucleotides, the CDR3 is TGTGCCAGCACGGAGGGAGGGGCCAACGTCCTGACTTTC. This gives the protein CASTEGGANVLTF.

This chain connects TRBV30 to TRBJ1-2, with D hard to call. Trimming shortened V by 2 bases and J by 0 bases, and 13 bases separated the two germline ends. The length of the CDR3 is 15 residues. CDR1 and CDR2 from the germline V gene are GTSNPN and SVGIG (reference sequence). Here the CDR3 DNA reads TGTGCCTGGAGTTTCCCCGGGGTTACTAACTATGGCTACACCTTC. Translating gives CAWSFPGVTNYGYTF. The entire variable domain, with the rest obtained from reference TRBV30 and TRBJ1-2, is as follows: SQTIHQWPATLVQPVGSPLSLECTVEGTSNPNLYWYRQAAGRGLQLLFYSVGIGQISSEVPQNLSASRPQDRQFILSSKKLLLSDSGFYLCAWSFPGVTNYGYTFGSGTRLTVV.

CDR3 amino acids: CAWSLSFYGTGDQPQHF. The CDR3 coding sequence is TGTGCCTGGAGCCTGTCGTTTTACGGGACAGGGGATCAGCCCCAGCATTTT. The chain carries TRBV30 and TRBJ1-5, with 10 positions matching TRBD1. The V gene end was trimmed by 3 bases and the J gene end by 5 bases; junction bases not matched to a gene: 13. The CDR3 covers 17 residues. The germline V gene has CDR1 GTSNPN and CDR2 SVGIG (reference sequence).

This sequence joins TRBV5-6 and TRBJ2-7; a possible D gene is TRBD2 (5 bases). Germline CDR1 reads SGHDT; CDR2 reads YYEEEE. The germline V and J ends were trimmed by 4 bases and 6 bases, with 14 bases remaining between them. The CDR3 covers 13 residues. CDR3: CASSTTPRAEQYF. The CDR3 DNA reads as TGTGCCAGCAGCACTACCCCGCGGGCCGAGCAGTACTTC.

CDR3 in amino acids: CASSLVVAGELFF. The CDR3 coding sequence is TGTGCCAGCAGCTTAGTGGTGGCCGGGGAGCTGTTTTTT. The J gene is TRBJ2-2, the V gene TRBV11-2, with D unresolved. This CDR3 comprises 13 residues. The V gene lost 1 base and the J gene lost 6 bases, with 6 bases spanning the gap. Germline V gene data show CDR1 as SGHAT and CDR2 as FQNNGV.

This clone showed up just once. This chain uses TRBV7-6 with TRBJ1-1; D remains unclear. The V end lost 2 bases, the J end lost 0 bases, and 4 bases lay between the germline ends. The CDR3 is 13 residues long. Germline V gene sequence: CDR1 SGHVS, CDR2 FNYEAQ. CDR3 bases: TGTGCCAGCAGCTTATTAATGAACACTGAAGCTTTCTTT. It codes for CASSLLMNTEAFF.